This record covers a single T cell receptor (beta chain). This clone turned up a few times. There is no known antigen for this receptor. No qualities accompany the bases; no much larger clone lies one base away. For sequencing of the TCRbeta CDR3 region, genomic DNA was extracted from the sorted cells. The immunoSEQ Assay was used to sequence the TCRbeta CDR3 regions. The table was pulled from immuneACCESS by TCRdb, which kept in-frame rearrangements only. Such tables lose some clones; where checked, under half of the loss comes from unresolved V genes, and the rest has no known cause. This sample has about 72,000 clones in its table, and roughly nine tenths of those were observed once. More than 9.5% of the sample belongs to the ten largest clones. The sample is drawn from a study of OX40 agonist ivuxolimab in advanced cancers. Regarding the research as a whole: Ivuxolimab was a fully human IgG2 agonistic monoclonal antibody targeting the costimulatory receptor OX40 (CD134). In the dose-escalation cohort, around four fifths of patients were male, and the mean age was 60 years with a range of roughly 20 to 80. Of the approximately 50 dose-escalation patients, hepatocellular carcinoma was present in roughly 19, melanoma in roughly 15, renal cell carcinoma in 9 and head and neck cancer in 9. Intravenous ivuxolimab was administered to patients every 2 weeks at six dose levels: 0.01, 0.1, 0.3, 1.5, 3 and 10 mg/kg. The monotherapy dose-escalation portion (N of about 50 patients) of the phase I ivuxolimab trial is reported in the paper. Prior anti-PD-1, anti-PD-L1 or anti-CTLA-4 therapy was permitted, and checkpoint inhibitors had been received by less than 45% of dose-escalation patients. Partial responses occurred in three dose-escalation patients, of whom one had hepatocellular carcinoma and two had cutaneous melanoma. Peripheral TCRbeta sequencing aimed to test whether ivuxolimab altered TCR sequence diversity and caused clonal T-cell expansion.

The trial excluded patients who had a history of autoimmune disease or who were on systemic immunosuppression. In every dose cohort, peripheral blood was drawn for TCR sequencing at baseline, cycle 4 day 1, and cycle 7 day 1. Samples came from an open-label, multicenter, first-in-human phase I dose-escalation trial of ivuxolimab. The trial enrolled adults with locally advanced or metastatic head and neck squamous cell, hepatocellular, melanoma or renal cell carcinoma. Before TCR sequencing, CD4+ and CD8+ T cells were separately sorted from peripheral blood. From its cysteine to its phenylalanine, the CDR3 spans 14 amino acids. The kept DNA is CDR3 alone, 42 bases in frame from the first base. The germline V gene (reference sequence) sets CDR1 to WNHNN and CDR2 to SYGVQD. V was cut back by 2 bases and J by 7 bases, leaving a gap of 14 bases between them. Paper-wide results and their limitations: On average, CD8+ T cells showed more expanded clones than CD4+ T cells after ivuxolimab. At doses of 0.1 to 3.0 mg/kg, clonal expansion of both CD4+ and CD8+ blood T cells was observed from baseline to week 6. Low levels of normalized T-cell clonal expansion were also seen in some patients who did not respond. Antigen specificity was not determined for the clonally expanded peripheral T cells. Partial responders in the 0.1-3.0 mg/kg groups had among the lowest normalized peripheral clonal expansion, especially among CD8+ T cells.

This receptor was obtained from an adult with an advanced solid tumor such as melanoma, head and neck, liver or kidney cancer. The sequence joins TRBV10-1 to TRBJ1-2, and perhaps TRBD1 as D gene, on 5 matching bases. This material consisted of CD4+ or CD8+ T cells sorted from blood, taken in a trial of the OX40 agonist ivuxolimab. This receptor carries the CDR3 CASSETKGYGGYTF. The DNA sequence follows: TGCGCCAGCAGTGAGACGAAGGGGTACGGTGGCTACACCTTC.